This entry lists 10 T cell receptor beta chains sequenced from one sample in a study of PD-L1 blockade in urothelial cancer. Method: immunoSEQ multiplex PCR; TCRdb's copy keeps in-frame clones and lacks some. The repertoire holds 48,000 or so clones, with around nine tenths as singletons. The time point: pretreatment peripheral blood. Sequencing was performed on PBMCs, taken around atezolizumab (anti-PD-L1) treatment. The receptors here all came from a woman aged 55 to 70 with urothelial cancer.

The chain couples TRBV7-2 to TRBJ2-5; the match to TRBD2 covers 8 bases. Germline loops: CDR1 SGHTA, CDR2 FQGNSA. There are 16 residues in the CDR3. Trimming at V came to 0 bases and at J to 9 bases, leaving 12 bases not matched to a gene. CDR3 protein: CASSLASGGAASAQYF. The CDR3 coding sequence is TGTGCCAGCAGCTTAGCAAGCGGGGGAGCGGCGTCGGCCCAGTACTTC.

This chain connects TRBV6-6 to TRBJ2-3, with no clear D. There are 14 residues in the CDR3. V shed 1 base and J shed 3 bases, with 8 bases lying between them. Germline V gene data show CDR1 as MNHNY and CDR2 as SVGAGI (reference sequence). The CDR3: CASSYFSGTDTQYF. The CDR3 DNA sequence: TGTGCCAGCAGTTACTTTAGTGGTACAGATACGCAGTATTTT.

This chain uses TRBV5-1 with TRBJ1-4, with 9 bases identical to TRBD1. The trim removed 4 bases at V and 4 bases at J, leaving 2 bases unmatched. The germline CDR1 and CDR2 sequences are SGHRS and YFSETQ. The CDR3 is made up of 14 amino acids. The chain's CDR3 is CASSRTGVNEKLFF. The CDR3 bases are TGCGCCAGCAGCCGGACAGGGGTTAATGAAAAACTGTTTTTT.

The CDR3 is CAISGGSGRSYNEQFF. CDR3 nucleotide sequence: TGTGCCATCAGTGGTGGTAGCGGGAGATCCTACAATGAGCAGTTCTTC. The chain recombines TRBV10-3 with TRBJ2-1; 9 nucleotides agree with TRBD2. The CDR3 has 16 residues. From germline, CDR1 is ENHRY and CDR2 SYGVKD. Trimming took 4 bases from V and 1 from J; bases not matched to a gene: 5.

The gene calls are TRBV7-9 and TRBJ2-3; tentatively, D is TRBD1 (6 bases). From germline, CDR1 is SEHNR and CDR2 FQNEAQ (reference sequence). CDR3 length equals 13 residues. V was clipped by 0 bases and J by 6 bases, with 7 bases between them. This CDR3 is CASSLAGQDTQYF. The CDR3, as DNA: TGTGCCAGCAGCTTAGCTGGACAGGATACGCAGTATTTT.

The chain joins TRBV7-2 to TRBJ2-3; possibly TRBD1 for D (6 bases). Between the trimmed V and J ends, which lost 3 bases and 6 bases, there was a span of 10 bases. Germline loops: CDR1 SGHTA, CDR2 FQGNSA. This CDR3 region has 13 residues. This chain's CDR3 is CASSLNRADTQYF. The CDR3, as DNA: TGTGCCAGCAGCTTGAACAGGGCGGATACGCAGTATTTT.

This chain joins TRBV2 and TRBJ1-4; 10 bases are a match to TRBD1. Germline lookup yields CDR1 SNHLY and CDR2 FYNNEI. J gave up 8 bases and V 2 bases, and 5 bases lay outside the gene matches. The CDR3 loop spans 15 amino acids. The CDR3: CASSETTGGGEKLFF. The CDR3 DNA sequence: TGTGCCAGCAGTGAAACGACAGGGGGCGGGGAAAAACTGTTTTTT.

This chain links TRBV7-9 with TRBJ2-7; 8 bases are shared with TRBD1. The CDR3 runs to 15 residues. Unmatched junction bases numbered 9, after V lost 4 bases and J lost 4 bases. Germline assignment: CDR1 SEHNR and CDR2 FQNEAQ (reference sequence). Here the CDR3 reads CASSSPGQAMYEQYF. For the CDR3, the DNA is TGTGCCAGCAGCTCGCCGGGACAGGCTATGTACGAGCAGTACTTC.

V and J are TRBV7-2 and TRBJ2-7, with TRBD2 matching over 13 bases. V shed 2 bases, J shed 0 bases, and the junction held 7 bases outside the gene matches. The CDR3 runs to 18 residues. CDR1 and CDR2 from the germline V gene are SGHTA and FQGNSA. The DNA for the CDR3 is TGTGCCAGCAGCTTAACGACTAGCGGGGGGCCAAGCTCCTACGAGCAGTACTTC. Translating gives CASSLTTSGGPSSYEQYF.

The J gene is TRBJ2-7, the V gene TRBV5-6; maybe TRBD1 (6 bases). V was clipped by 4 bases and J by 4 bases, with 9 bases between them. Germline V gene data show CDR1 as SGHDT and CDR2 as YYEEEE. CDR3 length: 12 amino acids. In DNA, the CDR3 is TGTGCCAGCAGCGTAACAGGGTACGAGCAGTACTTC. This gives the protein CASSVTGYEQYF.